Following are 29 T cell receptor beta chains from one sample sequenced in a study of cytomegalovirus exposure and HLA in healthy donors. The PCR employed 60 Vbeta primers together with 13 Jbeta primers. Measured with immunoSEQ multiplex PCR; TCRdb has only the in-frame clones, and not every one. In the table there are 74,000 or so clones, 79% of which are singletons. Source material: PBMCs. Source of these receptors: a woman aged 40-49 years in good health and CMV-seropositive.

V and J are TRBV27 and TRBJ2-7; D is possibly TRBD1 (6 bases). From germline, CDR1 is MNHEY and CDR2 SMNVEV (reference sequence). V lost 6 bases, J lost 5 bases, and 26 bases lay in between. The CDR3 has 17 amino acids. CDR3 in amino acids: CASSGTTSPRGSHEQYF. Here the CDR3 DNA reads TGTGCCAGCAGCGGGACCACTAGTCCTAGGGGGTCCCACGAGCAGTACTTC.

The genes are TRBV6-5 and TRBJ1-1, with a possible D match to TRBD1 (6 bases). The germline V gene has CDR1 MNHEY and CDR2 SVGAGI. CDR3 size: 14 residues. V lost 6 bases, J lost 7 bases, and 18 bases lay in between. As DNA, the CDR3 is TGTGCCAGCAGGGCAGATGGGACACGGGTTGAAGCTTTCTTT. It is translated as CASRADGTRVEAFF.

This clone was seen only a few times. The chain joins TRBV7-3 to TRBJ2-6; TRBD1 aligns across 7 bases. Germline-derived CDR1 and CDR2 are SGHTA and FQGTGA. After removal of 7 bases from V and 0 bases from J, the junction contained 12 bases not matched to a gene. The CDR3 spans 18 residues. The CDR3 loop reads CASIPTTGANSGANVLTF. The CDR3 coding sequence is TGTGCCAGCATCCCTACTACAGGGGCGAACTCTGGGGCCAACGTCCTGACTTTC. Complete variable domain (other parts from reference TRBV7-3 and TRBJ2-6): GAGVSQTPSNKVTEKGKYVELRCDPISGHTALYWYRQSLGQGPEFLIYFQGTGAADDSGLPNDRFFAVRPEGSVSTLKIQRTERGDSAVYLCASIPTTGANSGANVLTFGAGSRLTVL.

This clone has a single count. The rearrangement joins TRBV19 to TRBJ2-5; 12 bases are shared with TRBD2. The CDR3 runs to 14 residues. Germline V gene data show CDR1 as LNHDA and CDR2 as SQIVND (reference sequence). Trimming took 10 bases from V and 4 from J; bases not matched to a gene: 7. The CDR3 sequence is CATRLAGAPETQYF. Written as DNA, the CDR3 is TGTGCCACCCGACTAGCGGGGGCCCCAGAGACCCAGTACTTC.

The gene calls are TRBV7-9 and TRBJ1-4; TRBD1 might be the D (6 bases). V lost 1 base, J lost 6 bases, and 12 bases lay in between. This CDR3 region has 15 residues. Per the germline V gene, CDR1 is SEHNR and CDR2 is FQNEAQ (reference sequence). The CDR3, as DNA: TGTGCCAGCAGCTTAGGAGGGACAAGGGATGAAAAACTGTTTTTT. Its protein is CASSLGGTRDEKLFF.

This chain links TRBV25-1 with TRBJ1-1, with a tentative D call TRBD1 (6 bases). The CDR3 sequence is 13 residues long. Trimming stripped 9 bases from V and 3 bases from J, with 14 bases between. From germline, CDR1 is MGHDK and CDR2 SYGVNS. Here the CDR3 DNA reads TGTGCCAGTAGGCCCCCAGGGGACACTGAAGCTTTCTTT. It is translated as CASRPPGDTEAFF.

The rearrangement uses TRBV5-1 and TRBJ2-5; 8 bases align to TRBD2. The CDR3 runs to 13 residues. Germline trimming cut 4 bases from V and 4 bases from J; bases unmatched to any gene: 3. The germline CDR1 and CDR2 sequences are SGHRS and YFSETQ. CDR3 loop: CASSIAGGETQYF. CDR3 in DNA: TGCGCCAGCAGCATCGCGGGGGGAGAGACCCAGTACTTC.

The rearrangement links TRBV29-1 to TRBJ2-5; D might be TRBD1 (6 bases). V was pared by 7 bases and J by 5 bases, with 17 bases between. This CDR3 contains 13 residues. The germline CDR1 and CDR2 sequences are SQVTM and ANQGSEA. CDR3 nucleotide sequence: TGCAGCGCTGGACAGATGATAAGCGAGACCCAGTACTTC. Translated, it gives CSAGQMISETQYF.

The chain joins TRBV6-5 to TRBJ1-2, with D possibly TRBD1 on 5 matching bases. CDR1 is MNHEY, CDR2 SVGAGI, per germline. Trimming removed 5 bases from V and 5 bases from J, with 15 bases in between. The CDR3 is 14 residues long. In DNA form, the CDR3 reads TGTGCCAGCAGTGAAGGGGCCGGTCGGTATGGCTACACCTTC. Residues: CASSEGAGRYGYTF.

V is TRBV2 and J is TRBJ2-7, with TRBD2 matching 13 bases. Germline V gives CDR1 SNHLY, CDR2 FYNNEI. J was trimmed by 5 bases and V by 4 bases; bases with no gene match: 5. This CDR3 region has 15 residues. CDR3 residues: CASSARTSGSHEQYF. The CDR3 DNA sequence: TGTGCCAGCAGTGCGCGGACTAGCGGGAGCCACGAGCAGTACTTC. The complete variable domain, with remaining parts taken from reference TRBV2 and TRBJ2-7, reads EPEVTQTPSHQVTQMGQEVILRCVPISNHLYFYWYRQILGQKVEFLVSFYNNEISEKSEIFDDQFSVERPDGSNFTLKIRSTKLEDSAMYFCASSARTSGSHEQYFGPGTRLTVT.

The chain joins TRBV6-1 to TRBJ2-5; D perhaps matches TRBD1 (6 bases). Germline CDR1 and CDR2: MNHNS and SASEGT. The CDR3 has 14 amino acids. V was pared by 4 bases and J by 8 bases, with 17 bases between. As DNA, the CDR3 is TGTGCCAGCAGTGCAACGACAGGCGGAAGAACCCAGTACTTC. Its translation is CASSATTGGRTQYF.

For this clone: This sample includes further DNA sequences coding for the same CDR3. The chain recombines TRBV30 with TRBJ2-2; maybe TRBD1 (6 bases). Trimming left V 2 bases short and J 6 bases short, with 16 bases between. The CDR3 spans 15 residues. The V gene's germline CDR1 is GTSNPN and CDR2 SVGIG (reference sequence). The DNA for the CDR3 is TGTGCCTGGAGTACCGGGCAGGGGATCGCCGGGGAGCTGTTTTTT. Amino acid sequence: CAWSTGQGIAGELFF.

The chain links TRBV11-3 to TRBJ1-2; 7 bases agree with TRBD1. The CDR3 totals 17 residues. Germline V lookup: CDR1 SGHNT, CDR2 YENEEA. The V and J ends lost 5 bases and 3 bases, in that order; junction bases with no gene match: 15. The CDR3 spells CASSPTLALDRHYGYTF. The DNA of the CDR3 is TGTGCCAGCAGCCCGACATTGGCGCTGGACAGGCACTATGGCTACACCTTC.

V gene TRBV7-2 combines with J gene TRBJ2-2; the D gene is possibly TRBD2 (5 bases). The length of the CDR3 is 16 residues. Trimming removed 5 bases at V and 1 base at J, with 14 bases between. Germline V gives CDR1 SGHTA, CDR2 FQGNSA. The CDR3 DNA reads TGTGCCAGCAGCCAATCTGTGGGGAGGAACACCGGGGAGCTGTTTTTT. Protein product: CASSQSVGRNTGELFF.

The V gene is TRBV6-1, the J gene TRBJ2-3, with 8 bases matching TRBD2. V trimming: 4 bases; J trimming: 4 bases; junction bases outside the gene matches: 10. CDR1 is MNHNS, CDR2 SASEGT, per germline. The CDR3 is 16 residues long. CDR3 amino acids: CASSVPLRGVPDTQYF. The CDR3 bases are TGTGCCAGCAGTGTACCTCTGCGGGGGGTTCCAGATACGCAGTATTTT.

This clone turned up a few times. CDR3 nucleotide sequence: TGTGCCAGCAGCTCTACAAACCGAAGACAGGGGGAGTCCTACGAGCAGTACTTC. Translation gives CASSSTNRRQGESYEQYF. The chain is built from TRBV11-2 and TRBJ2-7, with TRBD1 matching over 9 bases. The junction had 14 bases not matched to a gene; V was cut back by 4 bases and J by 1 base. This CDR3 is built from 18 residues. Germline CDR1 and CDR2: SGHAT and FQNNGV.

This clone was recorded a few times. The chain is built from TRBV6-4 and TRBJ2-3; tentatively, D is TRBD1 (5 bases). Trimming cost V 2 bases and J 0 bases, with 6 bases left between them. Germline assignment: CDR1 MRHNA and CDR2 SNTAGT. The length of the CDR3 is 14 residues. CDR3: CASSDGASTDTQYF. CDR3 nucleotide sequence: TGTGCCAGCAGTGACGGGGCTAGCACAGATACGCAGTATTTT.

The table lists this clone with a few counts. CDR3 sequence (DNA): TGTGCCAGCAGCTTTTGGGGCGGGAGCAGCGAGCAGTACTTC. This encodes CASSFWGGSSEQYF. V and J are TRBV11-1 and TRBJ2-7, with TRBD2 identical over 7 bases. The germline CDR1 and CDR2 sequences are SGHAT and FQDESV (reference sequence). This CDR3 region has 14 residues. Trimming at V came to 3 bases and at J to 6 bases, leaving 8 bases not matched to a gene.

V usage is TRBV28 and J usage is TRBJ1-2; D remains ambiguous. The V end lost 5 bases, the J end lost 8 bases, and 21 bases lay between the germline ends. Per the germline V gene, CDR1 is MDHEN and CDR2 is SYDVKM. There are 15 residues in the CDR3. Here the CDR3 reads CASSPQSTGRRGYTF. CDR3 nucleotide sequence: TGTGCCAGCAGTCCCCAATCGACGGGAAGACGCGGCTACACCTTC.

This chain connects TRBV27 to TRBJ1-1; D not resolved. Germline CDR1 reads MNHEY; CDR2 reads SMNVEV (reference sequence). The CDR3 has 14 amino acids. V was trimmed by 2 bases and J by 0 bases, leaving 7 bases between them. The CDR3 region has the DNA TGTGCCAGCAGTTTAAGTCGGGTGAACACTGAAGCTTTCTTT. This sequence encodes CASSLSRVNTEAFF.

The rearrangement joins TRBV6-5 to TRBJ2-7; 8 nucleotides line up with TRBD1. The CDR3 covers 16 residues. The V gene's germline CDR1 is MNHEY and CDR2 SVGAGI. V shed 2 bases and J 6 bases; nucleotides not matched to a gene: 12. Written as DNA, the CDR3 is TGTGCCAGCAGTTACATCTCAGGGGGCAGAACTTCCGAGCAGTACTTC. As protein: CASSYISGGRTSEQYF.

This clone has a handful of counts. The J gene is TRBJ2-4, the V gene TRBV6-1; D is possibly TRBD2 (6 bases). CDR3 length: 14 amino acids. CDR1 and CDR2 (germline): MNHNS, SASEGT. The V and J ends lost 1 base and 7 bases respectively, with 11 bases between them. The CDR3 is CASSEGAGMNIQYF. The CDR3 DNA follows: TGTGCCAGCAGTGAAGGTGCGGGAATGAACATTCAGTACTTC.

The V and J genes are TRBV7-9 and TRBJ2-7; a weak D match, TRBD1 (6 bases). Trimming shortened V by 6 bases and J by 7 bases, and 13 bases separated the two germline ends. CDR3 length: 12 residues. CDR1 is SEHNR and CDR2 is FQNEAQ in the germline V gene (reference sequence). The DNA for the CDR3 is TGTGCCAGCAGATTGGGGGCAGGAGAGCAGTACTTC. This sequence encodes CASRLGAGEQYF.

There are a few counts of this clone. This chain links TRBV30 with TRBJ2-3; D is possibly TRBD2 (7 bases). V gave up 3 bases and J gave up 4 bases, with 17 bases separating them. Per germline, CDR1 GTSNPN and CDR2 SVGIG (reference sequence). The CDR3 extends over 15 amino acids. The CDR3 DNA reads as TGTGCCTGGAGACGAGGGGGGGGAATCTCAGATACGCAGTATTTT. Translation: CAWRRGGGISDTQYF.

The CDR3 nucleotides are TGTGCCACCAGCCTAGGCACAGGAACTGGGGCCAACGTCCTGACTTTC. Translating it yields CATSLGTGTGANVLTF. This rearrangement joins TRBV15 to TRBJ2-6; D possibly corresponds to TRBD1 (5 bases). This CDR3 comprises 16 residues. V lost 5 bases to trimming and J lost 2 bases, with 13 bases between them. CDR1 is LNHNV and CDR2 is YYDKDF in the germline V gene (reference sequence). Using reference TRBV15 and TRBJ2-6 for the parts outside the CDR3, the full variable domain is DAMVIQNPRYQVTQFGKPVTLSCSQTLNHNVMYWYQQKSSQAPKLLFHYYDKDFNNEADTPDNFQSRRPNTSFCFLDIRSPGLGDTAMYLCATSLGTGTGANVLTFGAGSRLTVL.

This clone was seen more than once but under ten times. The CDR3 protein is CASTSGDSSYEQYF. Written as DNA, the CDR3 is TGTGCCAGCACTTCGGGGGATAGCTCCTACGAGCAGTACTTC. The rearrangement links TRBV6-5 to TRBJ2-7; D is possibly TRBD2 (6 bases). Per the germline V gene, CDR1 is MNHEY and CDR2 is SVGAGI. V was clipped by 7 bases and J by 0 bases, with 13 bases between them. The CDR3 runs 14 residues.

The genes are TRBV19 and TRBJ2-3; D is possibly TRBD2 (6 bases). The germline V gene has CDR1 LNHDA and CDR2 SQIVND (reference sequence). The germline V and J ends were trimmed by 7 bases and 3 bases, with 14 bases remaining between them. This CDR3 comprises 14 residues. The CDR3 reads CASKRHGGTDTQYF. The CDR3 DNA follows: TGTGCCAGTAAGAGACATGGGGGGACAGATACGCAGTATTTT.

The V gene is TRBV7-9, the J gene TRBJ1-2; D possibly corresponds to TRBD1 (6 bases). Germline lookup yields CDR1 SEHNR and CDR2 FQNEAQ (reference sequence). The CDR3 covers 12 residues. Trimming shortened V by 5 bases and J by 8 bases, and 12 bases separated the two germline ends. The CDR3 region is CASSPGARGYTF. Here the CDR3 DNA reads TGTGCCAGCAGCCCAGGGGCTAGGGGCTACACCTTC.

V is TRBV29-1 and J is TRBJ1-2; perhaps TRBD1 as D (5 bases). With 6 bases removed from V and 5 bases from J, the gap between germline ends came to 13 bases. The CDR3 has 12 residues. Germline CDR1 SQVTM, CDR2 ANQGSEA. This CDR3 is CSVPLGGYGYTF. The CDR3 DNA reads as TGCAGCGTCCCTCTGGGGGGATATGGCTACACCTTC. The whole variable domain, remainder taken from reference TRBV29-1 and TRBJ1-2, is SAVISQKPSRDICQRGTSLTIQCQVDSQVTMMFWYRQQPGQSLTLIATANQGSEATYESGFVIDKFPISRPNLTFSTLTVSNMSPEDSSIYLCSVPLGGYGYTFGSGTRLTVV.